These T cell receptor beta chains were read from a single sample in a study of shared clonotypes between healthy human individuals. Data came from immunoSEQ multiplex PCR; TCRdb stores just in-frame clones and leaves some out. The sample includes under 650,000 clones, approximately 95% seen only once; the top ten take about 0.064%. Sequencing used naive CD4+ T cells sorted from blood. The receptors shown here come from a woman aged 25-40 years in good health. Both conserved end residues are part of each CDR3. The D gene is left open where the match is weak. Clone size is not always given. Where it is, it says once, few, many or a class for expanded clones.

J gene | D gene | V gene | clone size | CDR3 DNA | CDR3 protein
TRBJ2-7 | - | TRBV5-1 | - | TGCGCCAGCAGCTTTAACACAGGGAGTTCGTTTTACTACGAGCAGTACTTC | CASSFNTGSSFYYEQYF
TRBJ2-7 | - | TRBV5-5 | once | TGTGCCAGCAGCGGCCAGACCAGGGCGGCCGCCTACGAGCAGTACTTC | CASSGQTRAAAYEQYF
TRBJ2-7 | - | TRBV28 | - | TGTGCCAGCAGCCCCCCGGGGCCTCTTTCGGGGGAGCAGTACTTC | CASSPPGPLSGEQYF
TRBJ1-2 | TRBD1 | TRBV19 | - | TGTGCCAGTACCGTCAGACAGGGGGCGCGGGGCTACACCTTC | CASTVRQGARGYTF
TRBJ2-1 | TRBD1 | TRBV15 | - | TGTGCCACCAGCAGATGGCAGGGGGCTGGGGATGAGCAGTTCTTC | CATSRWQGAGDEQFF
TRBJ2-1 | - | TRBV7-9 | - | TGTGCCAGCAGCTTAGAGGGGGGAGTGGGCAATGAGCAGTTCTTC | CASSLEGGVGNEQFF
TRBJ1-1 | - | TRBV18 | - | TGTGCCAGCTCCTCGGGGCAGGGTATGATGGCGGCTTTCTTT | CASSSGQGMMAAFF
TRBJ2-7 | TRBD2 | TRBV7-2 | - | TGTGCCAGCAGCCCGAGGACTAGCCTTATCTCCTACGAGCAGTACTTC | CASSPRTSLISYEQYF
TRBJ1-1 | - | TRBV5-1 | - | TGCGCCAGCAGAGACAGATACACTGAAGCTTTCTTT | CASRDRYTEAFF
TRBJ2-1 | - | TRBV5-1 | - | TGCGCCAGCAGCCCGAGGGGGTACGAGCAGTTCTTC | CASSPRGYEQFF
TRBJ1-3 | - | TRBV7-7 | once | TGTGCCAGCAGGCTTAGGGGGGGGGTTGGAAACACCATATATTTT | CASRLRGGVGNTIYF
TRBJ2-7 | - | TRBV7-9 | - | TGTGCCAGCAGCTCACCTCTAGCGCCCTACGAGCAGTACTTC | CASSSPLAPYEQYF
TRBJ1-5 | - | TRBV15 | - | TGTGCCACCAACGAGAGGGGAGGGTCGAGCAATCAGCCCCAGCATTTT | CATNERGGSSNQPQHF
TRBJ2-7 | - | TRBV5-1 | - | TGCGCCAGCAGCTTGGGTGGGGAAAACGAGCAGTACTTC | CASSLGGENEQYF
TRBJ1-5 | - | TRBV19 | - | TGTGCCACCATGGGGGGATATCAGCCCCAGCATTTT | CATMGGYQPQHF
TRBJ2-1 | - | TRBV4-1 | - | TGCGCCAGCAGCCACGTCCTTAACAAAGGCAAAGAGAGGAATGAGCAGTTCTTC | CASSHVLNKGKERNEQFF
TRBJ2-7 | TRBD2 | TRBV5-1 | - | TGCGCCAGCAGCTTAACTAGCGGGAGGGACCTTTGGTACGAGCAGTACTTC | CASSLTSGRDLWYEQYF
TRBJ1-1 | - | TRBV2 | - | TGTGCCAGCAGGGAACAGGGCCCTAACACTGAAGCTTTCTTT | CASREQGPNTEAFF
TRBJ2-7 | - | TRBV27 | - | TGTGCCAGCAGTTTTGATCGCCTTACTTACGAGCAGTACTTC | CASSFDRLTYEQYF
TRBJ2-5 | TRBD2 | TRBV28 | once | TGTGCCAGCAGTTTTCAGGGGTTTGCTAGCGGGAGTTCAGAGACCCAGTACTTC | CASSFQGFASGSSETQYF
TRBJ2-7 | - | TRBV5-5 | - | TGTGCCAGCAGCTTTGCTGGGGTGGGCGAGCAGTACTTC | CASSFAGVGEQYF
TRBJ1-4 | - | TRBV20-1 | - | TGCAGTGCTATGGGGAATGAAAAACTGTTTTTT | CSAMGNEKLFF
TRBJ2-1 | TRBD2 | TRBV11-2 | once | TGTGCCAGCAGCTCCCCCGGGGAGCTAGCGGTCTACAATGAGCAGTTCTTC | CASSSPGELAVYNEQFF
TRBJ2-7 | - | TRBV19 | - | TGTGCCAGTAGGATGCAAGGGGGAAATACCTACGAGCAGTACTTC | CASRMQGGNTYEQYF
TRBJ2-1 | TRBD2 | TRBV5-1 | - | TGCGCCAGCAGCCCACTAGCGGGAGCCAATGAGCAGTTCTTC | CASSPLAGANEQFF
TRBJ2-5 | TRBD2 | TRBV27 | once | TGTGCCAGCAGTACCCTAGCGGGAGTAGGGGGGGAGACCCAGTACTTC | CASSTLAGVGGETQYF
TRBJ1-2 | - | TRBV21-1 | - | TGTGCCAGCAGCAAAGTTACAGGGGGAGCTAACTATGGCTACACCTTC | CASSKVTGGANYGYTF
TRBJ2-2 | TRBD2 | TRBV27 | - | TGTGCCAGCAGTCGTGCCATGCAAGCGGGAGATCCTCCCGGGGAGCTGTTTTTT | CASSRAMQAGDPPGELFF
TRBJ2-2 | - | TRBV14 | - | TGTGCCAGCAGCCAAGAATCTGGAACGGCCATGACCGGGGAGCTGTTTTTT | CASSQESGTAMTGELFF
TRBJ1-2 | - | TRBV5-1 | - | TGCGCCAGCAGCGACACGGGGGAAGACGGTGGCTACACCTTC | CASSDTGEDGGYTF
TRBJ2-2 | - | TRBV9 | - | TGTGCCAGCAGCGTAGGAAACACCGGGGAGCTGTTTTTT | CASSVGNTGELFF
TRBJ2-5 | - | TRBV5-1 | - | TGCGCCAGCAGACTGGAGGGAGAGACCCAGTACTTC | CASRLEGETQYF
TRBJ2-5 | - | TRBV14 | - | TGTGCCAGCAGCCAAGTCCGTCAGCCTCTTAGAGAGCAGTACTTC | CASSQVRQPLREQYF
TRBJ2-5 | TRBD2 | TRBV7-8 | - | TGTGCCAGCAGCTTACCTACTAGCGGGGGATTGGCCCAGTACTTC | CASSLPTSGGLAQYF
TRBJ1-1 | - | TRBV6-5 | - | TGTGCCAGCAGTTACTCGGGGACCGCGAACACTGAAGCTTTCTTT | CASSYSGTANTEAFF
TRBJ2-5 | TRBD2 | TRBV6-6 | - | TGTGCCAGCAGCCACGGGGGGTACCAAGAGACCCAGTACTTC | CASSHGGYQETQYF
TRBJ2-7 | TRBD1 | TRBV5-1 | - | TGCGCCAGCAGCACCGGGACAGTCTACGAGCAGTACTTC | CASSTGTVYEQYF
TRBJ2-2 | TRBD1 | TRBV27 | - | TGTGCCAGCAGTTCCAGGCCCCGGACAGGGGATACCGGGGAGCTGTTTTTT | CASSSRPRTGDTGELFF
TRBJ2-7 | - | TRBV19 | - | TGTGCCAGTAGTATAGATCCGCAGGCCCCGACCTACGAGCAGTACTTC | CASSIDPQAPTYEQYF
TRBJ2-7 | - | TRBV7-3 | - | TGTGCCAGCAGCCGACTTGGGGGGCCCTACGAGCAGTACTTC | CASSRLGGPYEQYF
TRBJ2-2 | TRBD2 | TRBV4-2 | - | TGTGCCAGCAGCCAAGAATCGAGGGAGGGTGGCACCGGGGAGCTGTTTTTT | CASSQESREGGTGELFF
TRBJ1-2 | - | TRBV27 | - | TGTGCCAGCAGATCCGACCCCTATGGCTACACCTTC | CASRSDPYGYTF
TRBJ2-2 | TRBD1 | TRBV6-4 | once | TGTGCCAGCAGCCAGGGGGCCGGGGAGCTGTTTTTT | CASSQGAGELFF
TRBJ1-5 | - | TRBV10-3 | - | TGTGCCATCAGTGAGAGTCAGCCCCAGCATTTT | CAISESQPQHF
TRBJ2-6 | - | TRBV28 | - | TGTGCCTGTAGCAGAGGGGGAGGCGGGGCCAACGTCCTGACTTTC | CACSRGGGGANVLTF
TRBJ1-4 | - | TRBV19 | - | TGTGCCAGTAGTCTCAATTTCGCAACTAATGAAAAACTGTTTTTT | CASSLNFATNEKLFF
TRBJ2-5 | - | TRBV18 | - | TGTGCCAGCTCACCGCAGGGGCGTCCGGAGACCCAGTACTTC | CASSPQGRPETQYF
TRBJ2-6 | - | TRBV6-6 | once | TGTGCCAGCGACCGCTCCGGTGGGGCCAACGTCCTGACTTTC | CASDRSGGANVLTF
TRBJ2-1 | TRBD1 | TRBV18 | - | TGTGCCAGCTCCCGCGACAGGGGGTCCAGCTCCTACAATGAGCAGTTCTTC | CASSRDRGSSSYNEQFF
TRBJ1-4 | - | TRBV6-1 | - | TGTGCCAGCAGTGATCAGGGGACTAATGAAAAACTGTTTTTT | CASSDQGTNEKLFF
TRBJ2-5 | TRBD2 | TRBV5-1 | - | TGCGCCAGCAGGTCCCTTAGCGGGAGCCCCTCTGAGACCCAGTACTTC | CASRSLSGSPSETQYF
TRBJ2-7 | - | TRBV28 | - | TGTGCCAGCACCTCAGGAGGGACAATGTCTGCCGAGCAGTACTTC | CASTSGGTMSAEQYF
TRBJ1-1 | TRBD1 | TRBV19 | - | TGTGCCAGCCGGACAGGGGCCGAGCCTGAAGCTTTCTTT | CASRTGAEPEAFF
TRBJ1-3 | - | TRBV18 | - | TGTGCCAGCTCGTCAGGGACTGGAAACACCATATATTTT | CASSSGTGNTIYF
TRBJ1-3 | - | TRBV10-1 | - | TGCGCCAGTTTCGGGACCCCAGAGATGAGCTCTGGAAACACCATATATTTT | CASFGTPEMSSGNTIYF
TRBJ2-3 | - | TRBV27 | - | TGTGCCAGCAGTGACACAGATACGCAGTATTTT | CASSDTDTQYF
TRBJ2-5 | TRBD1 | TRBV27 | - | TGTGCCAGCGCCCGGACAGGGTTTCCAGAGACCCAGTACTTC | CASARTGFPETQYF
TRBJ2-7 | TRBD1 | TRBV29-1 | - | TGCAGCGTTGTGGGATCCGGGACAGGGTTGTCCTACGAGCAGTACTTC | CSVVGSGTGLSYEQYF
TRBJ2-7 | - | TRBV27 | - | TGTGCCAGCAGTTGGGACCGATCCTACGAGCAGTACTTC | CASSWDRSYEQYF
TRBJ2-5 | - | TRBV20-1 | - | TGCAGTGAATTTGATCAGGAGACCCAGTACTTC | CSEFDQETQYF